Reported below is one T cell receptor (beta chain). Its antigen is unknown. The CDR3 extends over 14 amino acids. Germline V lookup: CDR1 SGHTA, CDR2 FQGTGA. The V and J ends lost 3 bases and 2 bases respectively, with 9 bases between them. The source of the sample is a study of beta chain features in type 1 diabetes. General observations from the study: TCRB CDR3 length was moderately but significantly reduced in all four CD4+ subsets of Type 1 diabetes patients. The influence of HLA type on TCRB rearrangement stayed undetermined.

Every isolated RNA sample was fully reverse transcribed, so sequencing captured expressed TCRB transcripts. The average output of naive, central memory and regulatory T cell samples was around 3.5 million reads. Clones were read by immunoSEQ multiplex PCR, and TCRdb kept only the in-frame ones, dropping some. In the table there are over 150,000 clones, 9% to 12% of which are singletons. It was one heparinised blood draw, averaging about 116 mL, that each donor gave. What was sequenced was central memory CD4+ T cells from blood. The chain uses TRBV7-3 and TRBJ2-3; no firm D call. The sequence derives from a man under 40 with type 1 diabetes. The CDR3 sequence is CASSFREPTDTQYF. CDR3 nucleotides: TGTGCCAGCAGCTTCCGAGAACCCACAGATACGCAGTATTTT.